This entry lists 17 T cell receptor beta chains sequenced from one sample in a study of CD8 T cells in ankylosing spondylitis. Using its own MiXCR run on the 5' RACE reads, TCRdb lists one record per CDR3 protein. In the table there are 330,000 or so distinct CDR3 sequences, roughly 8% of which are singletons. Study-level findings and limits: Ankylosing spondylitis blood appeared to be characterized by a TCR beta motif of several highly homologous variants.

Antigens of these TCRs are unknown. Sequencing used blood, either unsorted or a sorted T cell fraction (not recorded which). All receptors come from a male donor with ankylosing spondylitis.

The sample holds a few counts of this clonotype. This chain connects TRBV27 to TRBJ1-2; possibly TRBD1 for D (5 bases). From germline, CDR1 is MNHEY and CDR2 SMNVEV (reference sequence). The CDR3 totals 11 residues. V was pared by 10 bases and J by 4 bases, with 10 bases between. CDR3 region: CATLDSYGYTF. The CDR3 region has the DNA TGTGCCACCCTTGACAGCTATGGCTACACCTTC.

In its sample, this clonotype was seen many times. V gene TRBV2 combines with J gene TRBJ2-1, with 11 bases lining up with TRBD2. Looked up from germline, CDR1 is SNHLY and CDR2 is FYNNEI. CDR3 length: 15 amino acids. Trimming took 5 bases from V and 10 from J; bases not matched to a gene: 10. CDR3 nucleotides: TGTGCCAGCAGTTTGGCTAGCGGGAGGACGGGAGAGCAGTTCTTC. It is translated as CASSLASGRTGEQFF. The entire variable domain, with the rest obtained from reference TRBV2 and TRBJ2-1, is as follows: EPEVTQTPSHQVTQMGQEVILRCVPISNHLYFYWYRQILGQKVEFLVSFYNNEISEKSEIFDDQFSVERPDGSNFTLKIRSTKLEDSAMYFCASSLASGRTGEQFFGPGTRLTVL.

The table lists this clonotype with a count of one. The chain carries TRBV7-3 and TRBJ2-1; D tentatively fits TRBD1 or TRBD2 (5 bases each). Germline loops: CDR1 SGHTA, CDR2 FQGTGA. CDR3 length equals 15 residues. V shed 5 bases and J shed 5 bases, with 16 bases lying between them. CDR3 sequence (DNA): TGTGCCAGCAGCGCAACGAGGGTGGGGGACAATGAGCAGTTCTTC. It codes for CASSATRVGDNEQFF.

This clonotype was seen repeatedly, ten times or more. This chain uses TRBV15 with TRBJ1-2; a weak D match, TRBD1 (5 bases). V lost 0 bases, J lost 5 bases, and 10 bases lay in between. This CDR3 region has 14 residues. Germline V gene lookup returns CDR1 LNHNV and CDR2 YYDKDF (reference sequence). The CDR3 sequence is CATSREPGYYGYTF. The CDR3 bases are TGTGCCACCAGCAGAGAGCCAGGGTATTATGGCTACACCTTC.

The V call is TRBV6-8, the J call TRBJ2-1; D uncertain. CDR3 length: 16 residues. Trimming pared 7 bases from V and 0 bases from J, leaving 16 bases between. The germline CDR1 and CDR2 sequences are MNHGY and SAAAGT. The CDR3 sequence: CASTRWAKSSYNEQFF. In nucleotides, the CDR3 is TGTGCCAGCACCCGTTGGGCGAAGAGCTCCTACAATGAGCAGTTCTTC.

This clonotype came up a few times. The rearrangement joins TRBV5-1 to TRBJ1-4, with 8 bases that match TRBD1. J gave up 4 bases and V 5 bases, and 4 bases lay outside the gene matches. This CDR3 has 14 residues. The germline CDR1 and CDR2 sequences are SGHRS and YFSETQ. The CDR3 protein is CASSWDRINEKLFF. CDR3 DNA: TGCGCCAGCAGTTGGGACAGGATTAATGAAAAACTGTTTTTT.

In nucleotides, the CDR3 is TGCAGCGTTGTGACTGGGTCCGGCGCCGATGAGCAGTTCTTC. Residues: CSVVTGSGADEQFF. V gene TRBV29-1 combines with J gene TRBJ2-1; D not resolved. Germline values: CDR1 SQVTM, CDR2 ANQGSEA. The V end was cut by 4 bases, the J end by 8 bases, with 18 bases between. This CDR3 has 14 residues.

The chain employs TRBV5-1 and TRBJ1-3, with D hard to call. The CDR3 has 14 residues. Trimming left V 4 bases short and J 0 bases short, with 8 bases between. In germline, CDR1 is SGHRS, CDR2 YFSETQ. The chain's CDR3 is CASSAEYSGNTIYF. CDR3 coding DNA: TGCGCCAGCAGCGCCGAATACTCTGGAAACACCATATATTTT.

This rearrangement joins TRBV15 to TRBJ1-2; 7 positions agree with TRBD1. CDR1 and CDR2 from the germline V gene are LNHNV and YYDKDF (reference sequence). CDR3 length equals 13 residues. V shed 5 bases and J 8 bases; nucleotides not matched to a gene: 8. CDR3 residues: CATSFTGDEGYTF. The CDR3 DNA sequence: TGTGCCACCAGCTTTACAGGGGATGAGGGCTACACCTTC.

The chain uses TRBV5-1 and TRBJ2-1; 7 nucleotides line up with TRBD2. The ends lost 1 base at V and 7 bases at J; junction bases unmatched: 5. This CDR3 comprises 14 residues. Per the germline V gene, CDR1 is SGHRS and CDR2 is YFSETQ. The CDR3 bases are TGCGCCAGCAGCTTGACCGGGAGGCTTAATGAGCAGTTCTTC. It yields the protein CASSLTGRLNEQFF.

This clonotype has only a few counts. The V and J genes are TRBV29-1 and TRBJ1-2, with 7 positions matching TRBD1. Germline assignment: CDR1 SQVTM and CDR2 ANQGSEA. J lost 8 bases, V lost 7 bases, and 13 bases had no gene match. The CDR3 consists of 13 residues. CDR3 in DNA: TGCAGCGCCGCCTCGACAGGGTCGGTCGGCTACACCTTC. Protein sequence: CSAASTGSVGYTF.

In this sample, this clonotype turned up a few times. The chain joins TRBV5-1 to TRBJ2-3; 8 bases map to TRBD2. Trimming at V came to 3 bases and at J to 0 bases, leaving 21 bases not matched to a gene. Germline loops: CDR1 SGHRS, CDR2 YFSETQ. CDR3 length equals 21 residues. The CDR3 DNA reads TGCGCCAGCAGCTCCACCGGGACTAGACGCAATGGAGCCTCGAGCACAGATACGCAGTATTTT. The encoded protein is CASSSTGTRRNGASSTDTQYF.

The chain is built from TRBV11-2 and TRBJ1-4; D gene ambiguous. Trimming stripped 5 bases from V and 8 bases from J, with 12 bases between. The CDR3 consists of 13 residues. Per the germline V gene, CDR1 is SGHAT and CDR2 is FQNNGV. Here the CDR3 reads CASSRGPSEKLFF. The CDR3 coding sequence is TGTGCCAGCAGCCGAGGGCCCTCAGAAAAACTGTTTTTT.

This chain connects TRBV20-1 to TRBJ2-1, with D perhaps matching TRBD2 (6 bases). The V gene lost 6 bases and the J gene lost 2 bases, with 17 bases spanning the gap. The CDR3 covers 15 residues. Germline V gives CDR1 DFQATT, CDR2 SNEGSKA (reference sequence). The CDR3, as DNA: TGCAGTGCGCGCGCCAACCCGGGGGCCTACAATGAGCAGTTCTTC. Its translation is CSARANPGAYNEQFF.

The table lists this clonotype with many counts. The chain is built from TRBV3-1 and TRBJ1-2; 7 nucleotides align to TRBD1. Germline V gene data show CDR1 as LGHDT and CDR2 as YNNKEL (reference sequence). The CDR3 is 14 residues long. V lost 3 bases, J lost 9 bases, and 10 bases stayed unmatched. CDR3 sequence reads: CASSQKDRKGSYTF. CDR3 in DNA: TGTGCCAGCAGCCAGAAGGACAGGAAGGGAAGCTACACCTTC.

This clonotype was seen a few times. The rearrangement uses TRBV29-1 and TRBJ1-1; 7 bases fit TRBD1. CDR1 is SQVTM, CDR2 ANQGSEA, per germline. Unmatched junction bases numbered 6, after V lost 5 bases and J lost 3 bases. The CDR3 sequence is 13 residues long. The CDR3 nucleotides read TGCAGCGTTTCGACAGGGTGGGACACTGAAGCTTTCTTT. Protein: CSVSTGWDTEAFF. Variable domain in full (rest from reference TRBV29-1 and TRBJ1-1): SAVISQKPSRDICQRGTSLTIQCQVDSQVTMMFWYRQQPGQSLTLIATANQGSEATYESGFVIDKFPISRPNLTFSTLTVSNMSPEDSSIYLCSVSTGWDTEAFFGQGTRLTVV.

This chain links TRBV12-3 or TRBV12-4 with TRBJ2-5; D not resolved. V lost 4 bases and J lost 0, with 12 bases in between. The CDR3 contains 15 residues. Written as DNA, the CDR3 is TGTGCCAGCAGTTATTCGGGTCCGAACCAAGAGACCCAGTACTTC. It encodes CASSYSGPNQETQYF.